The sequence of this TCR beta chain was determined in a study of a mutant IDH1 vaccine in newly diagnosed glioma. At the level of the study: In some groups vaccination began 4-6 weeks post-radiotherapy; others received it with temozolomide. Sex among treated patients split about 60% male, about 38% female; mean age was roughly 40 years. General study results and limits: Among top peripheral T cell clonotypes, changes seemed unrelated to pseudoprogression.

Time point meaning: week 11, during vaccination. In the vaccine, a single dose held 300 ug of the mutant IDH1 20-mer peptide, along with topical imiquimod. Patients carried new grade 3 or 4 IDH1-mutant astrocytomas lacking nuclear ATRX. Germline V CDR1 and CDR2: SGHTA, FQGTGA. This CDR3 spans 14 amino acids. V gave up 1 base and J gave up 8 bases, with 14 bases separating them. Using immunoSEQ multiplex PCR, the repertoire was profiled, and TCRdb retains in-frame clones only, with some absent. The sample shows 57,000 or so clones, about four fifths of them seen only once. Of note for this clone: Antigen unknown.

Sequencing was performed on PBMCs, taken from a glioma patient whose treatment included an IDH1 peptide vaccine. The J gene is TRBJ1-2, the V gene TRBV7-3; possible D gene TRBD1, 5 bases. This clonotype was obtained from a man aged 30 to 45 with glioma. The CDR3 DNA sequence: TGTGCCAGCAGCTTAAATGGAGGGGATGGGGGCTACACCTTC. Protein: CASSLNGGDGGYTF.